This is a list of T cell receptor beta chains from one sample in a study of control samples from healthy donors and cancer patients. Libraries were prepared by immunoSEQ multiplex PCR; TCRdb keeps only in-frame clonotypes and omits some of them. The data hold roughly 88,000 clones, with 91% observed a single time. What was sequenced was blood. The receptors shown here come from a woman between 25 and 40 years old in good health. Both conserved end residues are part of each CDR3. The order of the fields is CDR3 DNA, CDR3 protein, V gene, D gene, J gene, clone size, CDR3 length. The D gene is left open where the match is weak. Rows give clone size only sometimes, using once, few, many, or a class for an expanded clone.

TGTGCCAGCTCACCACCGACAGCTCGGGAGACCCAGTACTTC | CASSPPTARETQYF | TRBV18 | NA | TRBJ2-5 | NA | 14
TGTGCCAGCAGCCCCCAGGGAATCAATCAGCCCCAGCATTTT | CASSPQGINQPQHF | TRBV7-8 | NA | TRBJ1-5 | NA | 14
TGCAGCGTAGGAGGACAGATGAACACTGAAGCTTTCTTT | CSVGGQMNTEAFF | TRBV29-1 | NA | TRBJ1-1 | NA | 13
TGCGCCAGCAGCTCACCCCTCCGGCTAGCGGAAAACACAGATACGCAGTATTTT | CASSSPLRLAENTDTQYF | TRBV11-2 | TRBD2 | TRBJ2-3 | NA | 18
TGTGCCAGCACCCTGTCAGGGCATACTAACACTGAAGCTTTCTTT | CASTLSGHTNTEAFF | TRBV5-4 | NA | TRBJ1-1 | NA | 15
TGTGCCAGCAGGAAACAGGGGGTCTCCGGGGAGCTGTTTTTT | CASRKQGVSGELFF | TRBV28 | TRBD1 | TRBJ2-2 | NA | 14
TGTGCCAGCAGTCTCGGGACAGGGGCTAACTATGGCTACACCTTC | CASSLGTGANYGYTF | TRBV28 | TRBD1 | TRBJ1-2 | NA | 15
TGTGCCATCCCCGGCGGGAGGACAACTAATGAAAAACTGTTTTTT | CAIPGGRTTNEKLFF | TRBV21-1 | NA | TRBJ1-4 | NA | 15
TGTGCCAGCAGTTACTCGTTCACCGATTCCTACGAGCAGTACTTC | CASSYSFTDSYEQYF | TRBV6-5 | NA | TRBJ2-7 | NA | 15
TGTGCCACCATCGCCTACAAGGGTTCAGGCGGCTACACCTTC | CATIAYKGSGGYTF | TRBV19 | NA | TRBJ1-2 | NA | 14
TGTGCCAGCAGCCCCTCTCCGGGGATTTACAATGAGCAGTTCTTC | CASSPSPGIYNEQFF | TRBV7-7 | NA | TRBJ2-1 | NA | 15
TGTGCCAGCAGCCAGACAGGGGAAGGGAACGAGCAGTACTTC | CASSQTGEGNEQYF | TRBV6-5 | TRBD1 | TRBJ2-7 | NA | 14
TGTGCCAGTAAAGGAGGGAGATCTGGACAGTTCTATCAGCCCCAGCATTTT | CASKGGRSGQFYQPQHF | TRBV19 | NA | TRBJ1-5 | NA | 17
TGTGCCAGCAGCGGGCAGGGTTGGGGCGGCTACACCTTC | CASSGQGWGGYTF | TRBV6-5 | NA | TRBJ1-2 | NA | 13
TGTGCCAGCAGCCCCACTAGCGGGAGGGCCTGGAATGAGCAGTTCTTC | CASSPTSGRAWNEQFF | TRBV7-9 | TRBD2 | TRBJ2-1 | few | 16
TGTGCCAGCAGGGAGTCAGGGGGTAATTCACCCCTCCACTTT | CASRESGGNSPLHF | TRBV28 | TRBD1 | TRBJ1-6 | NA | 14
TGCGCCAGCAGCCCACGTCCCGGGACAGGGCGCTCTGGAAACACCATATATTTT | CASSPRPGTGRSGNTIYF | TRBV5-1 | TRBD1 | TRBJ1-3 | NA | 18
TGTGCCAGCAGTGAACCAGCGGGGGGGGCACCCTCCTACAATGAGCAGTTCTTC | CASSEPAGGAPSYNEQFF | TRBV6-1 | TRBD2 | TRBJ2-1 | NA | 18
TGTGCCAGCAGCCAAGTGTGGGAGACCCAGTACTTC | CASSQVWETQYF | TRBV3-1/TRBV3-2 | NA | TRBJ2-5 | NA | 12
TGTGCCAGTAGTATTTGGGACACTAACAATCAGCCCCAGCATTTT | CASSIWDTNNQPQHF | TRBV19 | NA | TRBJ1-5 | NA | 15
TGTGCCAGTAGTAACATACAGAGCCCATATGGCTACACCTTC | CASSNIQSPYGYTF | TRBV19 | NA | TRBJ1-2 | NA | 14
TGTGCCAGTAGTATCATGGCGGACAGGGGCGACTACGAGCAGTACTTC | CASSIMADRGDYEQYF | TRBV19 | TRBD1 | TRBJ2-7 | NA | 16
TGTGCCATCAGTGAGGGGACTAGCGGGGGGGTCCGCGAGCAGTACTTC | CAISEGTSGGVREQYF | TRBV10-3 | TRBD2 | TRBJ2-7 | once | 16
TGTGCCAGCACGGCAGACTATGGCTACACCTTC | CASTADYGYTF | TRBV6-5 | NA | TRBJ1-2 | NA | 11
TGTGCCAGCAGTTACGAAGAGGACACTGAAGCTTTCTTT | CASSYEEDTEAFF | TRBV6-5 | NA | TRBJ1-1 | NA | 13
TGTGCCAGCAGCCAAGTGGGGCAACACAGGGGGAACTACGAGCAGTACTTC | CASSQVGQHRGNYEQYF | TRBV14 | TRBD1 | TRBJ2-7 | NA | 17
TGTGCCAGCAGCCTCCGGGACCGGAAAAATGAGCAGTTCTTC | CASSLRDRKNEQFF | TRBV3-1/TRBV3-2 | NA | TRBJ2-1 | NA | 14
TGTGCCATGGGAGCGGGGGGGCTTTATCGGCACACAGATACGCAGTATTTT | CAMGAGGLYRHTDTQYF | TRBV21-1 | NA | TRBJ2-3 | NA | 17